The rows below give T cell receptor beta chains drawn from one sample of a study of blood T cell repertoires in COVID-19. The data were produced by immunoSEQ multiplex PCR, yet TCRdb's version contains in-frame clones alone and is incomplete. The data show about 83,000 clones, around 85% seen once. The sequenced sample was peripheral blood. These receptors were taken from a man in his 60s with acute or convalescent COVID-19. Both conserved end residues are part of each CDR3. The order of the fields is V gene, J gene, clone size, D gene, CDR3 protein, CDR3 DNA. A D gene is named only where the DNA matches it firmly. Clone size, where shown, is once, few, many, or a class for clones that have expanded.

v_call: TRBV5-1
j_call: TRBJ2-5
clone_size: -
d_call: TRBD1
cdr3_aa: CASSLGLLGQDEETQYF
cdr3_nt: TGCGCCAGCAGCTTGGGGCTTCTAGGACAGGACGAGGAGACCCAGTACTTC

v_call: TRBV10-2
j_call: TRBJ2-2
clone_size: -
d_call: -
cdr3_aa: CASKRDTNTGELFF
cdr3_nt: TGCGCCAGCAAGCGGGACACTAACACCGGGGAGCTGTTTTTT

v_call: TRBV5-1
j_call: TRBJ2-1
clone_size: -
d_call: TRBD1
cdr3_aa: CASSGTGDYYNEQFF
cdr3_nt: TGCGCCAGCAGCGGGACAGGGGACTACTACAATGAGCAGTTCTTC

v_call: TRBV7-3
j_call: TRBJ1-3
clone_size: -
d_call: -
cdr3_aa: CASSLQGSGNTIYF
cdr3_nt: TGTGCCAGCAGCTTGCAGGGCTCTGGAAACACCATATATTTT

v_call: TRBV5-1
j_call: TRBJ2-3
clone_size: once
d_call: TRBD2
cdr3_aa: CASSLERGGADTQYF
cdr3_nt: TGCGCCAGCAGCTTGGAGCGGGGGGGCGCAGATACGCAGTATTTT

v_call: TRBV6-5
j_call: TRBJ1-5
clone_size: -
d_call: TRBD1
cdr3_aa: CASKTGSNNQPQHF
cdr3_nt: TGTGCCAGCAAGACAGGGTCGAACAATCAGCCCCAGCATTTT

v_call: TRBV9
j_call: TRBJ1-4
clone_size: -
d_call: -
cdr3_aa: CASSVGGQGVGEKLFF
cdr3_nt: TGTGCCAGCAGCGTAGGTGGGCAGGGCGTTGGTGAAAAACTGTTTTTT

v_call: TRBV19
j_call: TRBJ1-1
clone_size: -
d_call: TRBD1
cdr3_aa: CASSTGTGGPEAFF
cdr3_nt: TGTGCCAGTAGTACCGGGACAGGGGGCCCTGAAGCTTTCTTT

v_call: TRBV6-2/TRBV6-3
j_call: TRBJ1-4
clone_size: once
d_call: -
cdr3_aa: CASSYFGTLSEKLFF
cdr3_nt: TGTGCCAGCAGTTACTTCGGGACTTTATCTGAAAAACTGTTTTTT

v_call: TRBV29-1
j_call: TRBJ1-2
clone_size: -
d_call: -
cdr3_aa: CSVGGAGRNYGYTF
cdr3_nt: TGCAGCGTGGGGGGGGCAGGGCGAAACTATGGCTACACCTTC